This TCR beta chain was obtained from a study of blood T cell repertoires in COVID-19. Across the whole study: Acute-phase and convalescent COVID-19 samples originated in the United States, Italy and Spain. PBMCs, B-cell-depleted T cells, or T cells were the source of the cDNA or gDNA that made up the material.

The CDR3 runs 14 residues. V lost 5 bases to trimming and J lost 7 bases, with 14 bases between them. Germline CDR1 and CDR2: MNHEY and SMNVEV (reference sequence). As handled by the study authors: Using reference gene primer amplification, nucleated cell counts were estimated. Generated by immunoSEQ multiplex PCR, the TCRdb table keeps only in-frame clones and is missing some. V, J and clone size were drawn from that table, and D and trimming were deduced from the DNA. The table records 250,000 or so clones, roughly nine tenths of them present only once. The clonotype comes from a middle-aged man with active or convalescent COVID-19. Sequenced material: peripheral blood. The rearrangement joins TRBV27 to TRBJ2-2; D is unclear. CDR3 in DNA: TGTGCCAGCAGTCCCTCCCCCGTTCGCGGGGAGCTGTTTTTT. This sequence encodes CASSPSPVRGELFF.